This paragraph covers one T cell receptor beta chain sequence. Its cognate antigen is unknown. Germline lookup yields CDR1 ENHRY and CDR2 SYGVKD. The CDR3 totals 16 residues. V was pared by 4 bases and J by 4 bases, with 5 bases of the junction left unmatched. The assay was immunoSEQ multiplex PCR, and TCRdb's table has in-frame clones only and misses some. The data show about 75,000 clones, under 90% seen once. These data belong to a study of CD4 T cell repertoires in COVID-19. Broader study findings: Two or all three memory subsets shared several highly expanded SARS-CoV-2-reactive clonotypes. Some SARS-CoV-2 clonotypes, between about 6.5 and 25%, recurred in SARS-CoV and/or HKU1 cultures.

Sequencing was done directly on freshly isolated, uncultured memory T cells. The clonotype was recovered from a human donor who had COVID-19. The sample here was CD4+ T cells from peripheral blood, taken after recovery from COVID-19. The genes are TRBV10-3 and TRBJ2-3; TRBD2 matches 13 bases. This CDR3 is CAISARLAGGPDTQYF. The CDR3 DNA reads as TGTGCCATCAGTGCCCGACTAGCGGGGGGCCCAGATACGCAGTATTTT.